The next 7 T cell receptor beta chains were all read from a single sample in a study of T cells in Graves' hyperthyroidism and ophthalmopathy. It was RNA transcripts that yielded the amplified TCR beta CDR3 regions. HTBI primers were the set used in a first-round RT-PCR of the TCR CDR3. TCRdb re-derived calls from the multiplex PCR reads in MiXCR, one entry per CDR3 protein. This sample carries some 800,000 distinct CDR3 sequences, about two fifths of them seen once, and the ten largest clones take roughly 8.3%. The sequencing input was blood. The receptor set was obtained from a man aged 18-30 years with Graves' hyperthyroidism.

As to this clonotype: This may be a read error: a much more frequent sequence differs by one nucleotide. The V gene is TRBV20-1, the J gene TRBJ2-7, with a possible D match to TRBD1 (5 bases). Germline V gene sequence: CDR1 DFQATT, CDR2 SNEGSKA (reference sequence). This CDR3 is 14 amino acids long. V lost 3 bases and J 0 bases, leaving 12 bases between the germline ends. CDR3 nucleotides: TGCAGTGCTAGGGTGACAGTGAGCTCCTACGAGCAGTACTTC. Encoded protein: CSARVTVSSYEQYF.

The chain carries TRBV5-1 and TRBJ2-7; D is undetermined. The CDR3 sequence is 13 residues long. Germline V gene data show CDR1 as SGHRS and CDR2 as YFSETQ. With 0 bases removed from V and 5 bases from J, the gap between germline ends came to 9 bases. The CDR3 loop is CASSLGSPNEQYF. In DNA form, the CDR3 reads TGCGCCAGCAGCTTGGGGAGTCCCAACGAGCAGTACTTC.

J is TRBJ1-5 and V is TRBV20-1; unclear D gene. In germline, CDR1 is DFQATT, CDR2 SNEGSKA (reference sequence). CDR3 size: 13 residues. Trimming left V 5 bases short and J 11 bases short, with 19 bases between. The CDR3 coding sequence is TGCAGTGCTCTACGGGCGTACCAAGAGACCCAGCATTTT. Its protein is CSALRAYQETQHF.

The V call is TRBV7-6, the J call TRBJ2-7, with 8 positions matching TRBD2. Germline CDR1 is SGHVS and CDR2 is FNYEAQ. Losses at the gene ends were 6 bases for V and 2 bases for J; bases not matched to a gene: 12. The CDR3 contains 16 residues. For the CDR3, the DNA is TGTGCCAGCAGTGAACCAACCGGGGGGGGGCCCTACGAGCAGTACTTC. Its protein is CASSEPTGGGPYEQYF.

This sequence joins TRBV19 and TRBJ2-2; 8 nucleotides agree with TRBD2. Germline-derived CDR1 and CDR2 are LNHDA and SQIVND (reference sequence). J lost 5 bases, V lost 9 bases, and 14 bases had no gene match. This CDR3 region has 16 residues. The CDR3 DNA is TGTGCCAGCAGTCCCCGAGGACTAGCAGGGACCGGGGAGCTGTTTTTT. Protein product: CASSPRGLAGTGELFF.

V and J are TRBV12-3 or TRBV12-4 and TRBJ1-2; D not certain. The CDR3 has 12 residues. The V end lost 6 bases, the J end lost 7 bases, and 12 bases lay between the germline ends. The DNA of the CDR3 is TGTGCCAGCAGCTTGGAGAGGAGTGGCTACACCTTC. Its protein is CASSLERSGYTF.

This clonotype was observed at least ten times. This sequence joins TRBV24-1 and TRBJ1-6; 11 bases map to TRBD1. In germline, CDR1 is KGHDR, CDR2 SFDVKD. The J segment lost 7 bases and the V segment lost 7 bases, leaving 5 bases of the junction unmatched. CDR3 size: 15 residues. As DNA, the CDR3 is TGTGCCACCAGCTACCGGGACAGGGGGAATTCACCCCTCCACTTT. It is translated as CATSYRDRGNSPLHF.